Sequencing of this TCR beta chain was carried out in a study of PD-1 blockade in classical Hodgkin lymphoma. About this clone itself: The target antigen is unknown. Relative to the germline gene, one junction end is altered; a read error may explain this.

Study results and limitations: The CD4+ diversity rise by C4D1 was clearest in complete responders.

Time point of the sample: cycle 4 day 1 (C4D1), after less than 7 weeks of nivolumab. Autologous stem cell transplantation was followed by relapse in every patient, and brentuximab vedotin exposure varied. This table comes from immunoSEQ multiplex PCR, and its TCRdb copy is limited to in-frame clones, with some not included. Here the sample spans 25,000 to 30,000 clones, about 82% being singletons. The CDR3 consists of 14 residues. Germline assignment: CDR1 MNHNS and CDR2 SASEGT. The source material was peripheral blood mononuclear cells (PBMCs), sampled before the fourth cycle of nivolumab. The sequence came from a human donor with classical Hodgkin lymphoma. The chain uses TRBV6-1 and TRBJ2-2, with D hard to call. The CDR3 loop reads CASRMTVNTVELFF. CDR3 coding DNA: TGTGCCAGCAGAATGACGGTAAACACCGTGGAGCTGTTTTTT.